This T cell receptor (beta chain) was recorded in a study of T cell changes during pregnancy in multiple sclerosis. This table comes from immunoSEQ multiplex PCR, and its TCRdb copy is limited to in-frame clones, with some not included. The sample carries tens of thousands of clones, 80% to 90% recorded once. The CDR3 sequence is 16 residues long. With 4 bases clipped from V and 7 bases from J, the junction kept 16 bases outside the gene matches. Germline CDR1 reads SGHDT; CDR2 reads YYEEEE. The J gene is TRBJ1-2, the V gene TRBV5-6; TRBD1 aligns across 7 bases. This TCR derives from a female donor in good health, enrolled as a control in a pregnancy study. The sequencing used CD4+ T cells from peripheral blood mononuclear cells, collected in the first trimester of pregnancy. The CDR3 sequence is CASSPVPPTGFGGYTF. CDR3 in DNA: TGTGCCAGCAGCCCTGTCCCCCCGACAGGGTTCGGTGGCTACACCTTC.